This record looks at one T cell receptor (beta chain) sequence and its context. Its antigen is still unknown. The germline CDR1 and CDR2 sequences are SEHNR and FQNEAQ (reference sequence). Trimming left V 8 bases short and J 1 base short, with 7 bases between. This CDR3 region has 12 residues. This entry comes from a study of cytomegalovirus exposure and HLA in healthy donors. Study findings and constraints: Compared with the approximately 680-donor mean, an Asian-associated ancestry cluster reportedly had fewer N-insertions, according to a later analysis. A later analysis found that most CMV-associated TCR beta chains appeared HLA-restricted.

Both 60 Vbeta primers and 13 Jbeta primers went into the PCR. Sequenced by immunoSEQ multiplex PCR; TCRdb stores in-frame clones only, minus some. The table records about 140,000 clones, about 76% of them present only once. The chain combines TRBV7-9 with TRBJ2-3; no clear D gene. Sequenced input: PBMCs. This TCR came from a man in his late teens or twenties in good health and CMV-seronegative. The CDR3 DNA reads as TGTGCCAGCCGCCGAGGCACAGATACGCAGTATTTT. It yields the protein CASRRGTDTQYF.